One sample yielded the 24 T cell receptor beta chains listed below, sequenced in a study of OX40 agonist ivuxolimab in advanced cancers. Data came from immunoSEQ multiplex PCR; TCRdb stores just in-frame clones and leaves some out. This table has tens of thousands of clones, around 86% appearing once. Sequencing was performed on CD4+ or CD8+ T cells sorted from blood, taken in a trial of the OX40 agonist ivuxolimab. These TCRs come from an adult with an advanced solid tumor such as melanoma, head and neck, liver or kidney cancer.

The table lists this clone with a few counts. CDR3 DNA: TGCGCCAGCAGCCAAGATGGGGGGGTCAATCAGCCCCAGCATTTT. This sequence encodes CASSQDGGVNQPQHF. V usage is TRBV4-1 and J usage is TRBJ1-5; a weak D match, TRBD1 (5 bases). The CDR3 sequence is 15 residues long. Germline loops: CDR1 MGHRA, CDR2 YSYEKL. Between the trimmed V and J ends, which lost 0 bases and 3 bases, there was a span of 9 bases.

CDR3: CASARDRVFEKLFF. DNA of the CDR3: TGTGCCAGCGCACGCGACAGGGTTTTTGAAAAACTGTTTTTT. The chain uses TRBV2 and TRBJ1-4; TRBD1 matches at 7 bases. V gave up 8 bases and J gave up 7 bases; unmatched junction bases: 10. The CDR3 contains 14 residues. Germline V lookup: CDR1 SNHLY, CDR2 FYNNEI.

The chain joins TRBV7-9 to TRBJ2-3; the match to TRBD1 covers 8 bases. This CDR3 comprises 17 residues. Germline-derived CDR1 and CDR2 are SEHNR and FQNEAQ (reference sequence). Unmatched junction bases numbered 11, after V lost 2 bases and J lost 4 bases. DNA of the CDR3: TGTGCCAGCAGCTTAATACCCGCGACAGGGGCGGCAGATACGCAGTATTTT. The encoded protein is CASSLIPATGAADTQYF. The full variable domain, rest sourced from reference TRBV7-9 and TRBJ2-3, is DTGVSQNPRHKITKRGQNVTFRCDPISEHNRLYWYRQTLGQGPEFLTYFQNEAQLEKSRLLSDRFSAERPKGSFSTLEIQRTEQGDSAMYLCASSLIPATGAADTQYFGPGTRLTVL.

The chain couples TRBV6-6 to TRBJ2-5; D gene ambiguous. The CDR3 contains 14 residues. Trimming pared 0 bases from V and 2 bases from J, leaving 7 bases between. Germline V gives CDR1 MNHNY, CDR2 SVGAGI (reference sequence). CDR3 protein: CASSYSVRQETQYF. The CDR3, as DNA: TGTGCCAGCAGTTACTCCGTACGGCAAGAGACCCAGTACTTC.

V and J are TRBV2 and TRBJ1-2; 7 bases line up with TRBD1. The CDR3 extends over 22 amino acids. Unmatched junction bases numbered 26, after V lost 0 bases and J lost 4 bases. Per germline, CDR1 SNHLY and CDR2 FYNNEI. In DNA, the CDR3 is TGTGCCAGCAGTGAAGCGACGAACGTTCACGGTGCCCAATGGGACAGAAGCTATGGCTACACCTTC. Translated: CASSEATNVHGAQWDRSYGYTF.

The V and J genes are TRBV4-1 and TRBJ2-3; D ambiguous. CDR1 MGHRA and CDR2 YSYEKL come from the germline V gene. Between the trimmed V and J ends, which lost 2 bases and 3 bases, there was a span of 6 bases. The CDR3 is 13 amino acids. This CDR3 reads CASSQKETDTQYF. The CDR3 DNA reads as TGCGCCAGCAGCCAAAAGGAGACAGATACGCAGTATTTT.

This clone was counted a single time. Compared with germline, one end of the junction differs, possibly owing to a read error. This chain uses TRBV7-9 with TRBJ2-5; 7 nucleotides match TRBD1. Germline lookup yields CDR1 SEHNR and CDR2 FQNEAQ (reference sequence). CDR3 length: 17 amino acids. Here the CDR3 reads CASNLVPRTGLQETQYF. DNA of the CDR3: TGTGCCAGCAACTTAGTACCCAGGACAGGACTCCAAGAGACCCAGTACTTC.

The CDR3 region is CASSLEGDNEQFF. The CDR3 DNA is TGTGCCAGCAGCTTAGAAGGGGACAATGAGCAGTTCTTC. The chain joins TRBV7-6 to TRBJ2-1, with D tentatively TRBD1 (5 bases). This CDR3 is built from 13 residues. Trimming cost V 1 base and J 5 bases, with 6 bases left between them. The germline V gene encodes CDR1 SGHVS and CDR2 FNYEAQ.

The chain combines TRBV25-1 with TRBJ2-5, with D possibly matching TRBD1 (5 bases). The V and J ends lost 1 base and 1 base respectively, with 10 bases between them. CDR1 MGHDK and CDR2 SYGVNS come from the germline V gene. This CDR3 has 15 amino acids. The CDR3 protein is CASSESLGVQETQYF. The CDR3 region has the DNA TGTGCCAGCAGTGAATCCCTAGGGGTCCAAGAGACCCAGTACTTC.

The chain has TRBV28 and TRBJ1-5; D call uncertain. V lost 4 bases, J lost 6 bases, and 10 bases lay in between. CDR1 is MDHEN, CDR2 SYDVKM, per germline. The CDR3 consists of 13 residues. The CDR3 region is CASSWGASQPQHF. The CDR3 DNA sequence: TGTGCCAGCAGTTGGGGTGCCAGTCAGCCCCAGCATTTT.

There are a few counts of this clone. The rearrangement joins TRBV29-1 to TRBJ2-1; 8 bases align to TRBD1. CDR1 is SQVTM, CDR2 ANQGSEA, per germline. This CDR3 region has 12 residues. Trimming removed 7 bases from V and 3 bases from J; junction bases left unmatched: 2. This chain's CDR3 is CSGGQGYNEQFF. The CDR3 DNA reads as TGCAGCGGTGGACAGGGCTACAATGAGCAGTTCTTC.

The chain carries TRBV9 and TRBJ2-1, with 10 bases matching TRBD2. The trim removed 5 bases at V and 2 bases at J, leaving 10 bases unmatched. Germline loops: CDR1 SGDLS, CDR2 YYNGEE. This CDR3 has 17 residues. The CDR3 reads CASSQAGGPTPYNEQFF. CDR3 nucleotide sequence: TGTGCCAGCAGTCAAGCGGGAGGGCCTACGCCCTACAATGAGCAGTTCTTC.

Only one count was recorded for this clone. V and J are TRBV7-9 and TRBJ2-1; 12 nucleotides agree with TRBD2. The CDR3 has 18 amino acids. Germline CDR1 is SEHNR and CDR2 is FQNEAQ (reference sequence). The J segment lost 4 bases and the V segment lost 1 base, leaving 8 bases of the junction unmatched. CDR3 sequence: CASSLGLAGGLGYNEQFF. CDR3 DNA sequence: TGTGCCAGCAGCTTAGGGCTAGCGGGAGGGCTAGGATACAATGAGCAGTTCTTC.

V usage is TRBV5-7 and J usage is TRBJ2-5, with 13 bases lining up with TRBD2. TRBV5-7 belongs to the ORF category, with a function that is uncertain. Trimming took 4 bases from V and 4 from J; bases not matched to a gene: 10. The CDR3 is 17 residues long. In nucleotides, the CDR3 is TGTGCCAGCAGCCGCCGTACTAGCGGGAGGGCGGGAGAGACCCAGTACTTC. Amino acids: CASSRRTSGRAGETQYF.

The chain recombines TRBV19 with TRBJ1-1, with 11 bases lining up with TRBD1. There are 15 residues in the CDR3. The ends lost 4 bases at V and 4 bases at J; junction bases unmatched: 5. The germline V gene encodes CDR1 LNHDA and CDR2 SQIVND (reference sequence). Here the CDR3 DNA reads TGTGCCAGTAGTACCGGACAGGGGGCTAGCACTGAAGCTTTCTTT. Translation gives CASSTGQGASTEAFF.

This clone was detected once. The chain has TRBV27 and TRBJ2-1, with 12 bases identical to TRBD2. Losses at the gene ends were 5 bases for V and 0 bases for J; bases not matched to a gene: 5. Germline CDR1 and CDR2: MNHEY and SMNVEV (reference sequence). CDR3 length: 17 residues. CDR3 DNA: TGTGCCAGCAGTACTAGCGGGAGGCCTATCTCCTACAATGAGCAGTTCTTC. Translated, it gives CASSTSGRPISYNEQFF.

This chain joins TRBV4-2 and TRBJ1-3, with TRBD1 identical over 7 bases. J lost 2 bases, V lost 0 bases, and 7 bases had no gene match. CDR3 length equals 17 residues. The germline V gene encodes CDR1 LGHNA and CDR2 YNFKEQ. DNA for the CDR3: TGTGCCAGCAGCCAAGATAGAGCACAGGGGACTGGAAACACCATATATTTT. Its translation: CASSQDRAQGTGNTIYF.

The rearrangement joins TRBV16 to TRBJ1-1; D gene unclear. V lost 1 base and J lost 1, with 10 bases in between. The CDR3 sequence is 15 residues long. Germline CDR1 reads KGHSY; CDR2 reads FQNENV. Here the CDR3 DNA reads TGTGCCAGCAGCCAATTGGGGTATTGGAACACTGAAGCTTTCTTT. Its translation is CASSQLGYWNTEAFF.

The chain is built from TRBV28 and TRBJ1-1; D not resolved. V was clipped by 8 bases and J by 2 bases, with 9 bases between them. Germline V gene sequence: CDR1 MDHEN, CDR2 SYDVKM. The CDR3 is 12 amino acids. The CDR3 sequence is CASLTTNTEAFF. The CDR3 DNA reads TGTGCCAGCTTGACAACTAACACTGAAGCTTTCTTT.

On this clone itself: Other DNA sequences of this sample code for an identical CDR3. The chain combines TRBV5-1 with TRBJ1-6; the match to TRBD1 covers 8 bases. With V trimmed by 0 bases and J by 8 bases, 1 base remained unmatched. Germline CDR1 reads SGHRS; CDR2 reads YFSETQ. CDR3 length: 14 amino acids. Here the CDR3 DNA reads TGCGCCAGCAGCTTGGCAGGGGGCTATTCACCCCTCCACTTT. Translated: CASSLAGGYSPLHF. The full variable domain, with the rest looked up from reference TRBV5-1 and TRBJ1-6, is KAGVTQTPRYLIKTRGQQVTLSCSPISGHRSVSWYQQTPGQGLQFLFEYFSETQRNKGNFPGRFSGRQFSNSRSEMNVSTLELGDSALYLCASSLAGGYSPLHFGNGTRLTVT.

V gene TRBV4-1 combines with J gene TRBJ2-5, with D hard to call. The end of the DNA is better explained by TRBJ2-7, so the J call may be wrong. Germline-derived CDR1 and CDR2 are MGHRA and YSYEKL. The CDR3 is 14 residues long. CDR3 DNA: TGCGCCAGCAGCCAAGATACGAGTGGCTACGAGCAGTACTTC. Amino acid sequence: CASSQDTSGYEQYF.

The chain has TRBV15 and TRBJ2-5; 10 bases are a match to TRBD2. Germline V gene sequence: CDR1 LNHNV, CDR2 YYDKDF (reference sequence). The CDR3 is 17 amino acids. J was trimmed by 5 bases and V by 0 bases; bases with no gene match: 9. Here the CDR3 DNA reads TGTGCCACCAGCAGAGAGGCGAGCGGGAGGGCCGGGGAGACCCAGTACTTC. Encoded protein: CATSREASGRAGETQYF.

The gene calls are TRBV5-1 and TRBJ2-3; D may match TRBD1 or TRBD2 (5 bases each). The germline V gene has CDR1 SGHRS and CDR2 YFSETQ. V was pared by 2 bases and J by 5 bases, with 18 bases between. The CDR3 length is 16 residues. CDR3 protein: CASSFEKGIGGDTQYF. The CDR3 nucleotides are TGCGCCAGCAGCTTTGAAAAGGGTATTGGGGGAGATACGCAGTATTTT.

This chain links TRBV4-1 with TRBJ2-1; 11 bases are shared with TRBD2. Trimming took 1 base from V and 7 from J; bases not matched to a gene: 12. CDR1 and CDR2 (germline): MGHRA, YSYEKL. This CDR3 contains 18 residues. The chain's CDR3 is CASSQVLVLAGAVNEQFF. The CDR3 DNA reads as TGCGCCAGCAGCCAAGTCCTCGTACTAGCGGGAGCCGTTAATGAGCAGTTCTTC.